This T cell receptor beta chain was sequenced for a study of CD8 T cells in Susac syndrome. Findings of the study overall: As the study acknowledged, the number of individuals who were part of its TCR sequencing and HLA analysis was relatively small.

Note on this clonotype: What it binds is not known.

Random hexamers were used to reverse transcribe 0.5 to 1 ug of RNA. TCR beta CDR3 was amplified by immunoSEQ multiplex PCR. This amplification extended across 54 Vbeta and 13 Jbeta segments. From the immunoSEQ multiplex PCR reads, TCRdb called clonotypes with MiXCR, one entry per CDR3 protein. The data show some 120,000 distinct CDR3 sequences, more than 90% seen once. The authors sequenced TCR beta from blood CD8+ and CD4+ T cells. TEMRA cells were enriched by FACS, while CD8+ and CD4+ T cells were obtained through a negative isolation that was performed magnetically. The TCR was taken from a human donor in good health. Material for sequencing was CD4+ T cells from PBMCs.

CDR3 coding DNA: TGTGCCAGCAGGGCGGGTAGTGACCAGTTCTTC. Protein sequence: CASRAGSDQFF. V is TRBV2 and J is TRBJ2-5; TRBD2 is a possible D gene (5 bases). The end of the DNA aligns better with TRBJ2-1, so the J call may be wrong. The V gene's germline CDR1 is SNHLY and CDR2 FYNNEI. This CDR3 has 11 amino acids.